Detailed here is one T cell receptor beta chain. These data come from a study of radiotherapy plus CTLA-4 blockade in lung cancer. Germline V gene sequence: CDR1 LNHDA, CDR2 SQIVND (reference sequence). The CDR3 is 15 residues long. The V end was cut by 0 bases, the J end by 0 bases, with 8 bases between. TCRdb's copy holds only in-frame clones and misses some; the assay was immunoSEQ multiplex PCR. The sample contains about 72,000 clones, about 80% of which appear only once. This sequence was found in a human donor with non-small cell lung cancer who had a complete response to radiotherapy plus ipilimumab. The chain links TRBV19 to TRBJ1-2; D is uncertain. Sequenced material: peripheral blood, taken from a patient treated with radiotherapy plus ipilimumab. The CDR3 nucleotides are TGTGCCAGTAGTATAGATCACGACACTAACTATGGCTACACCTTC. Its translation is CASSIDHDTNYGYTF. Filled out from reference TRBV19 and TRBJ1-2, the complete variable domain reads DGGITQSPKYLFRKEGQNVTLSCEQNLNHDAMYWYRQDPGQGLRLIYYSQIVNDFQKGDIAEGYSVSREKKESFPLTVTSAQKNPTAFYLCASSIDHDTNYGYTFGSGTRLTVV.